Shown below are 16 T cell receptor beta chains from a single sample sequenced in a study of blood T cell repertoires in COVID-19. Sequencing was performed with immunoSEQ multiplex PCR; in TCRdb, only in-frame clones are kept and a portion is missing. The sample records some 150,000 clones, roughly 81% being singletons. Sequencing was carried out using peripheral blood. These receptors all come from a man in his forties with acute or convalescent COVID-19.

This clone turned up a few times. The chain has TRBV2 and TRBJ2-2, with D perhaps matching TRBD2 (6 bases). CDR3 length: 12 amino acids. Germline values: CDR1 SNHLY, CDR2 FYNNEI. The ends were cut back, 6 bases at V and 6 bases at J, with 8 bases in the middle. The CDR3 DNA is TGTGCCAGCAGATTAGCGGCCGGGGAGCTGTTTTTT. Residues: CASRLAAGELFF. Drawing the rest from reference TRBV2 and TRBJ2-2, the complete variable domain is EPEVTQTPSHQVTQMGQEVILRCVPISNHLYFYWYRQILGQKVEFLVSFYNNEISEKSEIFDDQFSVERPDGSNFTLKIRSTKLEDSAMYFCASRLAAGELFFGEGSRLTVL.

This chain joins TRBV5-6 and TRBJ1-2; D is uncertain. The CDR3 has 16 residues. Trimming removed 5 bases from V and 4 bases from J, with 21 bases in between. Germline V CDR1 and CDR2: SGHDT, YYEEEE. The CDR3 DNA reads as TGTGCCAGCAGAAAGGAGGCGGCATCCGTCGGCTATGGCTACACCTTC. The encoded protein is CASRKEAASVGYGYTF.

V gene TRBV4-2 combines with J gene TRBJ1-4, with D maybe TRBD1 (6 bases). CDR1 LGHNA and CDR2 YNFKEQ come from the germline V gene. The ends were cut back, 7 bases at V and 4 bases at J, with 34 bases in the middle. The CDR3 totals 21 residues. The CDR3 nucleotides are TGTGCCAGCACCCGTGGCCGGGTGAGGGACAACCGCCCTCAGGGTAATGAAAAACTGTTTTTT. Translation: CASTRGRVRDNRPQGNEKLFF.

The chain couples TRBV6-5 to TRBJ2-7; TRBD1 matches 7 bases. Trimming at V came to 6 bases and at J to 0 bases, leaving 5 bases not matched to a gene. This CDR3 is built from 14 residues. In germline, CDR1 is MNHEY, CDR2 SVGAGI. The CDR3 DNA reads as TGTGCCAGCAGGGACAGGCTAAACTCCTACGAGCAGTACTTC. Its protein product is CASRDRLNSYEQYF.

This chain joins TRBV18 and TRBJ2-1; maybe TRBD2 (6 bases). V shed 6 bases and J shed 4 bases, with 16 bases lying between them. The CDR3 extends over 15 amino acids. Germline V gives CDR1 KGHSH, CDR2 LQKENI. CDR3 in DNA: TGTGCCAGCTCCCCAGAGGCGGGGAGGTACAATGAGCAGTTCTTC. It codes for CASSPEAGRYNEQFF.

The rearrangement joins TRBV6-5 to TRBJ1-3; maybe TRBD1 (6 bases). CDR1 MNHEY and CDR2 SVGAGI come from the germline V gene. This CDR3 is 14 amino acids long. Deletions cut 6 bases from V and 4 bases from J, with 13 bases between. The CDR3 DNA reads TGTGCCAGCAGGCAAACAGGGTTAGGAAACACCATATATTTT. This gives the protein CASRQTGLGNTIYF.

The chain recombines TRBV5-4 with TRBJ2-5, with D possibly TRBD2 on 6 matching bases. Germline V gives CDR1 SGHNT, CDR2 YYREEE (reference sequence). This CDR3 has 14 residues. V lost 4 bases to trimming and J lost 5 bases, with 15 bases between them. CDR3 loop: CASSPRRGMETQYF. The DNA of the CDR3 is TGTGCCAGCAGCCCCCGGAGGGGAATGGAGACCCAGTACTTC. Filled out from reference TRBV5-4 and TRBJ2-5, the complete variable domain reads ETGVTQSPTHLIKTRGQQVTLRCSSQSGHNTVSWYQQALGQGPQFIFQYYREEENGRGNFPPRFSGLQFPNYSSELNVNALELDDSALYLCASSPRRGMETQYFGPGTRLLVL.

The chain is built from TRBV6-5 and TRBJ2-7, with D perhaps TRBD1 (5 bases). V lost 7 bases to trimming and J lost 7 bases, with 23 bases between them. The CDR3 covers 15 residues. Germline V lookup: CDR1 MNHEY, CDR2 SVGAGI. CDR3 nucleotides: TGTGCCAGCACTCAGACATATCTTGGGGCAAGGGAGCAGTACTTC. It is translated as CASTQTYLGAREQYF.

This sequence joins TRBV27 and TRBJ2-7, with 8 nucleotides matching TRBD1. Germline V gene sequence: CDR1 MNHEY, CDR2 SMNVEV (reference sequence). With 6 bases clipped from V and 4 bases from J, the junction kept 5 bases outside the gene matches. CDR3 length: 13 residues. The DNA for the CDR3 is TGTGCCAGCAGCCCAGGGGGCGGGTACGAGCAGTACTTC. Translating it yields CASSPGGGYEQYF.

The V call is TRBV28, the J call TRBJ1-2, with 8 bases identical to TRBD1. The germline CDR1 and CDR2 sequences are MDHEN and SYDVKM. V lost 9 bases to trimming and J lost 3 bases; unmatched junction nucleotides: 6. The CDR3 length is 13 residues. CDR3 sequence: CASTGGPDYGYTF. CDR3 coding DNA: TGTGCCAGTACAGGGGGTCCTGACTATGGCTACACCTTC.

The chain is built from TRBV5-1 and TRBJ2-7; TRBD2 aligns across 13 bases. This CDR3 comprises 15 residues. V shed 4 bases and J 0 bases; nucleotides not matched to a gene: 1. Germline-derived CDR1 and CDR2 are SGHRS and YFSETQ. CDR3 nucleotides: TGCGCCAGCAGCAGGACTAGCGGGAGCTCCTACGAGCAGTACTTC. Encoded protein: CASSRTSGSSYEQYF.

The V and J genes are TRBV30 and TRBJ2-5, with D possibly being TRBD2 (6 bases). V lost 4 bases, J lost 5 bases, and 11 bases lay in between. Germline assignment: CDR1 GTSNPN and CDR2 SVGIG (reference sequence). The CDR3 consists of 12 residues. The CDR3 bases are TGTGCCTGGACCATCGGAGGGGAGACCCAGTACTTC. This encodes CAWTIGGETQYF.

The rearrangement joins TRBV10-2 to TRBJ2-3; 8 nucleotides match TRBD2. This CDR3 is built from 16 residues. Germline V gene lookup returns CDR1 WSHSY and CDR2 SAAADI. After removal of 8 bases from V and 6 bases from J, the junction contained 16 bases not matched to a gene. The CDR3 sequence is CASRKLADSSWDTQYF. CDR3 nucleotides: TGCGCCAGCCGGAAACTAGCGGATTCCTCCTGGGATACGCAGTATTTT.

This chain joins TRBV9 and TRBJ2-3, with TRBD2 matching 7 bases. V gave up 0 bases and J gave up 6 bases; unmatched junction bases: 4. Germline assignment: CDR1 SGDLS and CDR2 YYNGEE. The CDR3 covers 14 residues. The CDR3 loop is CASSVDGGLDTQYF. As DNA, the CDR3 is TGTGCCAGCAGCGTAGACGGGGGGTTGGATACGCAGTATTTT.

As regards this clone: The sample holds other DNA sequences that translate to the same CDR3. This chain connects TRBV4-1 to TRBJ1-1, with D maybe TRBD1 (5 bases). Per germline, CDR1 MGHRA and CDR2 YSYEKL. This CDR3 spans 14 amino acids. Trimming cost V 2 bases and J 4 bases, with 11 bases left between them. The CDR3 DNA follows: TGCGCCAGCAGCCAATTCGACAGAGCCACTGAAGCTTTCTTT. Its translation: CASSQFDRATEAFF.

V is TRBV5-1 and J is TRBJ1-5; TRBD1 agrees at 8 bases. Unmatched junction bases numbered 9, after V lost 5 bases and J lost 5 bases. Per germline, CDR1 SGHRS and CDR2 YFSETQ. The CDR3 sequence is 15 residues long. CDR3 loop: CASSPGTGGDQPQHF. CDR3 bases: TGCGCCAGCAGTCCCGGGACAGGAGGCGATCAGCCCCAGCATTTT.